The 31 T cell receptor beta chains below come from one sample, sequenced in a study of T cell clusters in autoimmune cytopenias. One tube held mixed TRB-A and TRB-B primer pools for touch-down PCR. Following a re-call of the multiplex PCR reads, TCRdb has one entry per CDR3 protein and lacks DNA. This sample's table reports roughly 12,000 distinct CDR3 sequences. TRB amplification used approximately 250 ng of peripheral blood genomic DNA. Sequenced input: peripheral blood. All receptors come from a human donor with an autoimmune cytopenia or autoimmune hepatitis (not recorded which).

This CDR3 is CASSLEQGWPKNIQYF. J is TRBJ2-4 and V is TRBV13; the D call from TCRdb, TRBD2, cannot be confirmed without DNA. The germline CDR1 and CDR2 sequences are PRHDT and FYEKMQ (reference sequence). The CDR3 contains 16 residues.

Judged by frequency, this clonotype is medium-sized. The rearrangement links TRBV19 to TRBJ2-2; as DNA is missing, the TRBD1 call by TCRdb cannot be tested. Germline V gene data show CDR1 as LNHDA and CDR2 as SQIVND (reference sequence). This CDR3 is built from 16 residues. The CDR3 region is CASSLGQGVVTGELFF.

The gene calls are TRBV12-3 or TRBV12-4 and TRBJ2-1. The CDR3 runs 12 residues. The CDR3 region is CASSLRFNEQFF.

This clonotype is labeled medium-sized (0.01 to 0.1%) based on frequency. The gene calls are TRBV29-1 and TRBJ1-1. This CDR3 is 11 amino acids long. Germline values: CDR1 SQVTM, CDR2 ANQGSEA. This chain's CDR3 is CSVEEGSEAFF.

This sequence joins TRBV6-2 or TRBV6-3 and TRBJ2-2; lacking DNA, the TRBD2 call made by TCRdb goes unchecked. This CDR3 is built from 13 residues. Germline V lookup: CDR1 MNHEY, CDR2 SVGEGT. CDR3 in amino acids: CATLAGGTGELFF.

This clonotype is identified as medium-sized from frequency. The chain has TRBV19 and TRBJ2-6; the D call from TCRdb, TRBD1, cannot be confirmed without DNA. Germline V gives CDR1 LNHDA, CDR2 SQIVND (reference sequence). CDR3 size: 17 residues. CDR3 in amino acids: CASSISSSGVGANVLTF.

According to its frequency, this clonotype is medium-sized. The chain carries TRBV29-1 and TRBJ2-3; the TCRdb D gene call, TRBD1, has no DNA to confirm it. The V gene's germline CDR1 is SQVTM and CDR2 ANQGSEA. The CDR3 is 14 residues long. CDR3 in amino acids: CSVVGQPNTDTQYF.

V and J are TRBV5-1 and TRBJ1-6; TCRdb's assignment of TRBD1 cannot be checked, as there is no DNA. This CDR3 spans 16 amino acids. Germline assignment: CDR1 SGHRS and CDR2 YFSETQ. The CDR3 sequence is CASSTIDRGNNSPLHF.

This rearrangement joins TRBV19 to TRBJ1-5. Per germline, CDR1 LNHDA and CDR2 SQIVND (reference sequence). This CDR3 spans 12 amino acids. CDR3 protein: CASNFRNQPQHF.

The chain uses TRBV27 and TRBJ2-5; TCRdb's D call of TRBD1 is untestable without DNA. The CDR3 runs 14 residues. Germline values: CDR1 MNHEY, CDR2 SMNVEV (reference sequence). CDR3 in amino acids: CASSFGTGRETQYF.

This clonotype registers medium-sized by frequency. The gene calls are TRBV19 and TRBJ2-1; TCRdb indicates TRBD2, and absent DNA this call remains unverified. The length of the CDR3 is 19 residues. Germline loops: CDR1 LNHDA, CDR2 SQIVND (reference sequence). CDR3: CASSIDRPALAGAANEQFF.

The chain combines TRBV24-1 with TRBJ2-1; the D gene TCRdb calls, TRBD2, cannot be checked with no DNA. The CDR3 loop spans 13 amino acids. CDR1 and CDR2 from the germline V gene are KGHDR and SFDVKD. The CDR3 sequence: CATDPGTSNEQFF.

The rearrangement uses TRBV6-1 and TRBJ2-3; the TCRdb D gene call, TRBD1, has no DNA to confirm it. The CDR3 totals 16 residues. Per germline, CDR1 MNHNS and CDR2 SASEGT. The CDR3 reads CASSEEGDTGVDTQYF.

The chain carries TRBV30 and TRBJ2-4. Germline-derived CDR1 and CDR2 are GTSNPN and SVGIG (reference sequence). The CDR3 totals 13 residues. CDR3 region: CAWSVRLAGSQYF.

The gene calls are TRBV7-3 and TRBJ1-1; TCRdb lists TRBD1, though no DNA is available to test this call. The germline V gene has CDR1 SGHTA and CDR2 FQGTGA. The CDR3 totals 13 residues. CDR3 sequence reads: CASSRDRGTEAFF. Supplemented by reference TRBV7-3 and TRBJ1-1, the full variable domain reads GAGVSQTPSNKVTEKGKYVELRCDPISGHTALYWYRQSLGQGPEFLIYFQGTGAADDSGLPNDRFFAVRPEGSVSTLKIQRTERGDSAVYLCASSRDRGTEAFFGQGTRLTVV.

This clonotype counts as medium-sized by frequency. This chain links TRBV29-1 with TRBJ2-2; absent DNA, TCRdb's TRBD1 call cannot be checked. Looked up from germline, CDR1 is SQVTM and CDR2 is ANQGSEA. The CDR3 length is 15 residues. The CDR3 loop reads CSGRTGLGNTGELFF.

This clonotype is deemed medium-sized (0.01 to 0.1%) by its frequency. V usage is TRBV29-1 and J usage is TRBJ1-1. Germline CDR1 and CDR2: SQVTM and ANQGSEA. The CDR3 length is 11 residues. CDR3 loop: CSVVDPTEAFF.

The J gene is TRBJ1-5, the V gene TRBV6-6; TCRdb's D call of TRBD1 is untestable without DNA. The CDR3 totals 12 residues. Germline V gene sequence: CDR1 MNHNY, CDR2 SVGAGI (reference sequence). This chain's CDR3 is CASNPSHQPQHF.

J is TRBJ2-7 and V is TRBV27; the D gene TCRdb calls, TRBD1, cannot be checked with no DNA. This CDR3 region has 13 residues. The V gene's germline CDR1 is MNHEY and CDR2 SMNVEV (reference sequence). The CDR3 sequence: CASRTGEGYEQYF.

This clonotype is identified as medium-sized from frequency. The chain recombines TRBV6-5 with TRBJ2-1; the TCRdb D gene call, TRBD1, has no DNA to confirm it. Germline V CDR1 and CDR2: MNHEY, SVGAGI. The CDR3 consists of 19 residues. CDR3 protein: CASSLTGTGGLSSYNEQFF.

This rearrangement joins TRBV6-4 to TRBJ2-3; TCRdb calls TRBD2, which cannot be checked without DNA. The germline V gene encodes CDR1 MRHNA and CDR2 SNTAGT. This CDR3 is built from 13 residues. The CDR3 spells CASSDLTSGTQYF.

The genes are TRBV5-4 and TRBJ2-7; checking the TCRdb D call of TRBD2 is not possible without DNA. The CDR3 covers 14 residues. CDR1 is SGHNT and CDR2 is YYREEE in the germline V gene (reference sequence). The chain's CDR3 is CASSLGGRAIEQYF.

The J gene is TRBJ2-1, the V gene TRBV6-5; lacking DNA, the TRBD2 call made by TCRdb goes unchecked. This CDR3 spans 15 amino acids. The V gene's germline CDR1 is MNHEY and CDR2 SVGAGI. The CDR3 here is CASSTGLEPYNEQFF.

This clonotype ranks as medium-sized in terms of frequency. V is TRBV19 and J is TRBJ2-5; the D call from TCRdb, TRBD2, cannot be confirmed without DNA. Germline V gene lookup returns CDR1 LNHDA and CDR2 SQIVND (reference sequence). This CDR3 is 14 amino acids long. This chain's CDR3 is CASRLAGGSETQYF.

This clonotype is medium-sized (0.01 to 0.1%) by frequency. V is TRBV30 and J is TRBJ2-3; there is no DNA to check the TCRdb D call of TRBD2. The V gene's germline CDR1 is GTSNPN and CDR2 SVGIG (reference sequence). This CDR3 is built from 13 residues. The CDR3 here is CAWSPIPADTQYF. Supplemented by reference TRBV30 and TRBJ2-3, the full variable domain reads SQTIHQWPATLVQPVGSPLSLECTVEGTSNPNLYWYRQAAGRGLQLLFYSVGIGQISSEVPQNLSASRPQDRQFILSSKKLLLSDSGFYLCAWSPIPADTQYFGPGTRLTVL.

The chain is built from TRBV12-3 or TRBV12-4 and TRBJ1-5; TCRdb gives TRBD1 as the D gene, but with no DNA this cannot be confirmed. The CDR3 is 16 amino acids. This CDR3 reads CASSLGTVDSNQPQHF.

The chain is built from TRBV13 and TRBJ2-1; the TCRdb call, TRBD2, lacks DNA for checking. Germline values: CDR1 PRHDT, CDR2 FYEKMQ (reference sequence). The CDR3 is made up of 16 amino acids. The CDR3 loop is CASSFVPALAGAEQFF.

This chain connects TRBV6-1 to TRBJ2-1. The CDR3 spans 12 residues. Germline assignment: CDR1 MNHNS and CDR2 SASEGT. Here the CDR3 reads CASSETSDEQFF.

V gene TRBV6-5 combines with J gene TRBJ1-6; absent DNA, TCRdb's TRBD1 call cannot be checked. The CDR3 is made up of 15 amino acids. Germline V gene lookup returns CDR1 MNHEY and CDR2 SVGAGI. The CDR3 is CASRPPGQNNSPLHF.

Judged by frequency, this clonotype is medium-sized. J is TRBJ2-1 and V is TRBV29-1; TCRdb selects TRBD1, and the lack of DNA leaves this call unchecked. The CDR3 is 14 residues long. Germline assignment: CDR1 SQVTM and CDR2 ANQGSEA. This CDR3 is CSVRGSLTYNEQFF.

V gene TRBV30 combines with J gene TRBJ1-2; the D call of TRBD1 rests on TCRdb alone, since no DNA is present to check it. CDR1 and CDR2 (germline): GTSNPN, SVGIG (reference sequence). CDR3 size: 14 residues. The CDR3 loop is CAWIKQGASYGYTF.